Listed below are T cell receptor beta chains from one sample, sequenced in a study of shared clonotypes between healthy human individuals. Generated by immunoSEQ multiplex PCR, the TCRdb table keeps only in-frame clones and is missing some. Here the sample spans under 1,900,000 clones, approximately 98.5% being singletons. The source material was naive CD4+ T cells sorted from blood. The source is a man between 25 and 39 years old in good health. CDR3s include the opening cysteine and the closing phenylalanine or tryptophan. Fields, in order: J gene, D gene, clone size, V gene, CDR3 protein, CDR3 DNA. The D gene is left open where the match is weak. The size entry is marked missing in some rows and otherwise reads once, few, many or a size class.

TRBJ1-2 NA once TRBV30 CAWSSVNALNYGYTF TGTGCCTGGAGTTCGGTTAACGCCCTTAACTATGGCTACACCTTC
TRBJ1-2 NA NA TRBV18 CASSKEAAPLPLNYGYTF TGTGCCAGCTCAAAGGAGGCGGCTCCTCTCCCCCTTAACTATGGCTACACCTTC
TRBJ2-5 NA NA TRBV19 CASNHRGETQYF TGTGCCAGTAATCATAGGGGAGAGACCCAGTACTTC
TRBJ2-3 TRBD2 NA TRBV19 CASSIDPGRDTQYF TGTGCCAGTAGTATAGACCCAGGGAGGGACACGCAGTATTTT
TRBJ2-4 TRBD1 NA TRBV4-3 CASSQEEDRPRNIQYF TGCGCCAGCAGCCAAGAGGAGGACAGGCCCAGAAACATTCAGTACTTC
TRBJ1-2 NA NA TRBV19 CASSIDQPGSYGYTF TGTGCCAGTAGTATAGATCAACCTGGGAGCTATGGCTACACCTTC
TRBJ1-2 TRBD1 NA TRBV29-1 CSASDRGEYGYTF TGCAGCGCCTCGGACAGGGGAGAATATGGCTACACCTTC
TRBJ2-5 NA NA TRBV6-5 CASSKLDRKETQYF TGTGCCAGCAGTAAACTGGACAGAAAAGAGACCCAGTACTTC
TRBJ2-3 TRBD2 NA TRBV5-4 CASSFGLAGGGDADTQYF TGTGCCAGCAGTTTTGGGCTAGCGGGAGGGGGGGACGCAGATACGCAGTATTTT
TRBJ1-3 TRBD1 once TRBV18 CASSPPTGSGNTIYF TGTGCCAGCTCACCGCCGACAGGGTCGGGAAACACCATATATTTT
TRBJ2-1 NA NA TRBV7-2 CASSSSRGNEQFF TGTGCCAGCAGCTCCTCTAGGGGCAATGAGCAGTTCTTC
TRBJ2-6 NA NA TRBV19 CASSPQHSGANVLTF TGTGCCAGTAGTCCGCAGCACTCTGGGGCCAACGTCCTGACTTTC
TRBJ1-4 NA NA TRBV4-2 CASSQVQVGYEKLFF TGTGCCAGCAGCCAGGTACAGGTTGGTTATGAAAAACTGTTTTTT
TRBJ2-3 NA NA TRBV18 CASTDWGSSTDTQYF TGTGCCAGCACCGACTGGGGTTCTAGCACAGATACGCAGTATTTT
TRBJ2-7 NA NA TRBV10-1 CASSEAGPLGQYF TGCGCCAGCAGTGAGGCAGGACCCCTAGGGCAGTACTTC
TRBJ2-1 NA NA TRBV10-3 CAISESRGNTNEQFF TGTGCCATCAGTGAGTCCCGGGGGAATACCAATGAGCAGTTCTTC
TRBJ2-1 TRBD2 NA TRBV27 CASSLPTQLAGVYNEQFF TGTGCCAGCAGTTTACCGACCCAGCTAGCGGGAGTTTACAATGAGCAGTTCTTC
TRBJ2-1 NA NA TRBV20-1 CSANSVGPQFF TGCAGTGCCAATTCCGTGGGGCCCCAGTTCTTC
TRBJ2-2 NA NA TRBV11-2 CASRPMTGPVAGELFF TGTGCCAGCAGGCCGATGACAGGCCCGGTGGCCGGGGAGCTGTTTTTT
TRBJ2-7 NA once TRBV7-2 CASSLEGDPSYEQYF TGTGCCAGCAGCTTAGAAGGGGACCCCTCCTACGAGCAGTACTTC
TRBJ1-1 NA NA TRBV5-5 CASSLAPNTEAFF TGTGCCAGCAGCTTGGCCCCGAACACTGAAGCTTTCTTT
TRBJ2-3 TRBD2 NA TRBV10-3 CAISHGSGTSGADTQYF TGTGCCATCAGCCACGGAAGTGGCACTAGCGGGGCCGATACGCAGTATTTT
TRBJ1-4 TRBD1 NA TRBV4-1 CASSQEAGQGFNEKLFF TGCGCCAGCAGCCAAGAAGCTGGACAGGGCTTTAATGAAAAACTGTTTTTT
TRBJ2-2 NA NA TRBV9 CASSVDQRTNTGELFF TGTGCCAGCAGCGTAGACCAGCGGACAAACACCGGGGAGCTGTTTTTT
TRBJ2-1 NA NA TRBV7-2 CASSLRLSYNEQFF TGTGCCAGCAGCCTTCGACTCAGTTACAATGAGCAGTTCTTC
TRBJ2-1 NA NA TRBV28 CASSLTASYNEQFF TGTGCCAGCAGTTTAACGGCTTCCTACAATGAGCAGTTCTTC
TRBJ2-5 NA NA TRBV5-6 CASSLGSGGYQETQYF TGTGCCAGCAGCTTGGGTAGCGGAGGATACCAAGAGACCCAGTACTTC
TRBJ2-1 NA NA TRBV6-6 CASSYSTSYNEQFF TGTGCCAGCAGTTACTCTACTAGCTACAATGAGCAGTTCTTC
TRBJ2-3 NA NA TRBV11-2 CASSSPGRHTQYF TGTGCCAGCAGCTCCCCGGGGCGTCATACGCAGTATTTT